These T cell receptor beta chains were read from a single sample in a study of T cell responses to AZD1222 COVID-19 vaccine. Assay used: immunoSEQ multiplex PCR; TCRdb lists only in-frame clones, some missing. The sample consists of 120,000 or so clones, roughly 89% of them appearing once. This specimen consisted of peripheral blood, obtained 28 days after the second AZD1222 dose. The receptors stem from an adult who received the AZD1222 COVID-19 vaccine. The CDR3 runs from the conserved cysteine through the conserved F or W. The D gene is left open where the match is weak. Expanded clones get a size class; other rows say once, few or many, or leave the size out.

d_call: TRBD1; v_call: TRBV27; clone_size: NA; j_call: TRBJ2-7; cdr3_nt: TGTGCCAGCAGTGGGCAGACAGGGGGTTCCTACGAGCAGTACTTC; cdr3_aa: CASSGQTGGSYEQYF
d_call: NA; v_call: TRBV6-1; clone_size: NA; j_call: TRBJ1-5; cdr3_nt: TGTGCCAGCAGTGAACTGGCTGGCAATCAGCCCCAGCATTTT; cdr3_aa: CASSELAGNQPQHF
d_call: NA; v_call: TRBV11-3; clone_size: NA; j_call: TRBJ2-1; cdr3_nt: TGTGCCAGCAGCTTAGAAGGGGGTGGCTACGAGCAGTTCTTC; cdr3_aa: CASSLEGGGYEQFF
d_call: NA; v_call: TRBV6-5; clone_size: NA; j_call: TRBJ1-1; cdr3_nt: TGTGCCAGCAAGACCCGGAGGGACACTGAAGCTTTCTTT; cdr3_aa: CASKTRRDTEAFF
d_call: NA; v_call: TRBV21-1; clone_size: NA; j_call: TRBJ1-4; cdr3_nt: TGTGCCAGCAGCAAATATTTAGGGGTACAACTGTTTTTT; cdr3_aa: CASSKYLGVQLFF
d_call: NA; v_call: TRBV7-3; clone_size: NA; j_call: TRBJ1-2; cdr3_nt: TGTGCCAGCAGCTTAACGGAGAACTATGGCTACACCTTC; cdr3_aa: CASSLTENYGYTF
d_call: TRBD1; v_call: TRBV5-1; clone_size: NA; j_call: TRBJ2-2; cdr3_nt: TGCGCCAGCAGTCTAGGACAGGTCACCGGGGAGCTGTTTTTT; cdr3_aa: CASSLGQVTGELFF
d_call: NA; v_call: TRBV4-1; clone_size: NA; j_call: TRBJ1-1; cdr3_nt: TGCGCCAGCAGCCAAGATCTCTGGGGCGGGACTGAAGCTTTCTTT; cdr3_aa: CASSQDLWGGTEAFF
d_call: NA; v_call: TRBV27; clone_size: NA; j_call: TRBJ2-7; cdr3_nt: TGTGCCAGCAGTTCCCTTATAGGGACCCCCTACGAGCAGTACTTC; cdr3_aa: CASSSLIGTPYEQYF
d_call: TRBD1; v_call: TRBV6-2/TRBV6-3; clone_size: once; j_call: TRBJ2-7; cdr3_nt: TGTGCCAGCAGTTACTTGGGACAGGACTACGAGCAGTACTTC; cdr3_aa: CASSYLGQDYEQYF
d_call: NA; v_call: TRBV27; clone_size: NA; j_call: TRBJ1-5; cdr3_nt: TGTGCCAGCAGTACCGGGGGCAGCTCTCAGCCCCAGCATTTT; cdr3_aa: CASSTGGSSQPQHF
d_call: TRBD2; v_call: TRBV9; clone_size: NA; j_call: TRBJ2-7; cdr3_nt: TGTGCCAGCAGCATGAGCGGGAGGTTAGACGAGCAGTACTTC; cdr3_aa: CASSMSGRLDEQYF
d_call: NA; v_call: TRBV9; clone_size: NA; j_call: TRBJ1-2; cdr3_nt: TGTGCCAGCAGCGCCAGACAAAGTAACTATGGCTACACCTTC; cdr3_aa: CASSARQSNYGYTF
d_call: NA; v_call: TRBV10-2; clone_size: NA; j_call: TRBJ2-3; cdr3_nt: TGCGCCAGCAGTGAGTCAGGGACCCTGGATACGCAGTATTTT; cdr3_aa: CASSESGTLDTQYF
d_call: TRBD1; v_call: TRBV6-5; clone_size: NA; j_call: TRBJ2-7; cdr3_nt: TGTGCCAGCAGTTACTCCGGACAGGGGGGGGAGTACGAGCAGTACTTC; cdr3_aa: CASSYSGQGGEYEQYF
d_call: NA; v_call: TRBV29-1; clone_size: NA; j_call: TRBJ2-7; cdr3_nt: TGCAGCGTTGAACCGCCTGCGGGACCCTTGGAGAGCGGGCAGTACTTC; cdr3_aa: CSVEPPAGPLESGQYF
d_call: NA; v_call: TRBV25-1; clone_size: NA; j_call: TRBJ2-5; cdr3_nt: TGTGCCAGCAGTGTCCGGTTGGGGAAGGGCCAAGAGACCCAGTACTTC; cdr3_aa: CASSVRLGKGQETQYF
d_call: NA; v_call: TRBV5-1; clone_size: once; j_call: TRBJ2-3; cdr3_nt: TGCGCCAGCAGCTTGGCAGGGGCGAGCACAGATACGCAGTATTTT; cdr3_aa: CASSLAGASTDTQYF
d_call: NA; v_call: TRBV10-3; clone_size: few; j_call: TRBJ2-1; cdr3_nt: TGTGCCATCAGGCGGGAAAACACGGACAATGAGCAGTTCTTC; cdr3_aa: CAIRRENTDNEQFF
d_call: TRBD1; v_call: TRBV7-3; clone_size: NA; j_call: TRBJ2-2; cdr3_nt: TGTGCCAGCAGCTTAACCCCCACAGGGGACACCGGGGAGCTGTTTTTT; cdr3_aa: CASSLTPTGDTGELFF
d_call: NA; v_call: TRBV12-5; clone_size: NA; j_call: TRBJ2-7; cdr3_nt: TGTGCTAGTGGTTTGGACTATCTTAAGCAGTACTTC; cdr3_aa: CASGLDYLKQYF
d_call: NA; v_call: TRBV2; clone_size: NA; j_call: TRBJ2-2; cdr3_nt: TGTGCCAGCAGTGAAGCGGGCCGGGCCGGGGAGCTGTTTTTT; cdr3_aa: CASSEAGRAGELFF
d_call: NA; v_call: TRBV12-3/TRBV12-4; clone_size: NA; j_call: TRBJ1-2; cdr3_nt: TGTGCCAGCAGTTTTCGGGATAACTATGGCTACACCTTC; cdr3_aa: CASSFRDNYGYTF
d_call: TRBD2; v_call: TRBV18; clone_size: NA; j_call: TRBJ2-3; cdr3_nt: TGTGCCAGCTCACCACCCGGACTAGCGGGAGGTGTAGATACGCAGTATTTT; cdr3_aa: CASSPPGLAGGVDTQYF
d_call: TRBD1; v_call: TRBV3-1/TRBV3-2; clone_size: NA; j_call: TRBJ1-1; cdr3_nt: TGTGCCAGCAGCCCACAGGGGATGAACACTGAAGCTTTCTTT; cdr3_aa: CASSPQGMNTEAFF
d_call: NA; v_call: TRBV30; clone_size: NA; j_call: TRBJ1-1; cdr3_nt: TGTGCCTGGAGTGCAGGTATTGGGACTGAAGCTTTCTTT; cdr3_aa: CAWSAGIGTEAFF
d_call: TRBD2; v_call: TRBV6-5; clone_size: once; j_call: TRBJ2-1; cdr3_nt: TGTGCCAGCAGTCCCTTAAGCGGGGGGGCTAATGAGCAGTTCTTC; cdr3_aa: CASSPLSGGANEQFF
d_call: TRBD1; v_call: TRBV27; clone_size: NA; j_call: TRBJ1-2; cdr3_nt: TGTGCCAGCAGACTCGGGACAGGGGCCTTGTGGGGCTACACCTTC; cdr3_aa: CASRLGTGALWGYTF
d_call: NA; v_call: TRBV6-4; clone_size: NA; j_call: TRBJ2-7; cdr3_nt: TGTGCCAGCAGTGCCCAATCAGGGGACTCCTACGAGCAGTACTTC; cdr3_aa: CASSAQSGDSYEQYF
d_call: TRBD1; v_call: TRBV5-4; clone_size: NA; j_call: TRBJ1-2; cdr3_nt: TGTGCCAGCAGCTTGTTGCCCAAACAGGGGGCGGGGAGCCGTGGCTACACCTTC; cdr3_aa: CASSLLPKQGAGSRGYTF
d_call: NA; v_call: TRBV19; clone_size: NA; j_call: TRBJ2-7; cdr3_nt: TGTGCCAGTAGTATCACACCCAACTACGAGCAGTACTTC; cdr3_aa: CASSITPNYEQYF
d_call: NA; v_call: TRBV27; clone_size: NA; j_call: TRBJ1-6; cdr3_nt: TGTGCCAGCAGGGGAAAGGGGCGGGTTTCACCCCTCCACTTT; cdr3_aa: CASRGKGRVSPLHF
d_call: NA; v_call: TRBV19; clone_size: NA; j_call: TRBJ2-1; cdr3_nt: TGTGCCAGTAGTCTTCCGTCGGTTATCGGGAGACTCAACAATGAGCAGTTCTTC; cdr3_aa: CASSLPSVIGRLNNEQFF